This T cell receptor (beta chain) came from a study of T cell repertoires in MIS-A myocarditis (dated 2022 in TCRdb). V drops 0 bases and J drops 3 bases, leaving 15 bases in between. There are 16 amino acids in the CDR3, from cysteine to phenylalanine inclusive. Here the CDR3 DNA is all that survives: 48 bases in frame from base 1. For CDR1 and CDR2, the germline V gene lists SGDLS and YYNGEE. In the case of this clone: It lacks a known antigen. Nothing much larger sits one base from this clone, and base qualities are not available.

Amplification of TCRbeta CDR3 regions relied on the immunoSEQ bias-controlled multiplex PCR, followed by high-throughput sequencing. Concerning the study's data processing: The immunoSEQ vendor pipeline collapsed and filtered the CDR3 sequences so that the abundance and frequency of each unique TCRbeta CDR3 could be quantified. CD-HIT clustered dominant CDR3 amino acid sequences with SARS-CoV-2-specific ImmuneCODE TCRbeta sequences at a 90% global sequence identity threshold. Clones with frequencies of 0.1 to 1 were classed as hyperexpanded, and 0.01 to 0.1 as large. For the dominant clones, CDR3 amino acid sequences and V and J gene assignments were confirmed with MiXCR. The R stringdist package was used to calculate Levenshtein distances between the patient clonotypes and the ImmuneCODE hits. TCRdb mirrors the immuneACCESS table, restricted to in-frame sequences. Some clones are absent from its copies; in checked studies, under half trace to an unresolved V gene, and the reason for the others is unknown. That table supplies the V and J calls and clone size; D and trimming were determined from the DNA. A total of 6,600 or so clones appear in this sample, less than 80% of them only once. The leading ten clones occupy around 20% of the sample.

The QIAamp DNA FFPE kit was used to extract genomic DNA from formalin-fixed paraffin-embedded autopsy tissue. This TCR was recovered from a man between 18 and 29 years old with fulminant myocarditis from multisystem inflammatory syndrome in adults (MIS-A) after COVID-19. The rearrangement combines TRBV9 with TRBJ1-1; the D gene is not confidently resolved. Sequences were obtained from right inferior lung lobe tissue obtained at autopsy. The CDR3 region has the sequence CASSVELGGRDTEAFF. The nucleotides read TGTGCCAGCAGCGTAGAATTAGGCGGGAGGGACACTGAAGCTTTCTTT. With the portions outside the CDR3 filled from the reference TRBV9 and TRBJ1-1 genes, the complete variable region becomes DSGVTQTPKHLITATGQRVTLRCSPRSGDLSVYWYQQSLDQGLQFLIQYYNGEERAKGNILERFSAQQFPDLHSELNLSSLELGDSALYFCASSVELGGRDTEAFFGQGTRLTVV.